This is a list of T cell receptor beta chains from one sample in a study of blood T cell repertoires in COVID-19. Assay: immunoSEQ multiplex PCR; the TCRdb copy retains only in-frame clones and omits some. The repertoire holds about 73,000 clones, with 82% as singletons. Material: peripheral blood. The receptors were gathered from a woman aged 55-69 years with acute or convalescent COVID-19. The CDR3 runs from the conserved cysteine through the conserved F or W. Fields, in order: J gene, V gene, D gene, clone size, CDR3 DNA, CDR3 protein. The D gene is left open where the match is weak. Not all rows give a size; the values are once, few, many and, for expanded clones, a class.

>TRBJ2-3|TRBV20-1|-|few
TGCAGTGCTAGTCTCCTAGTCACAGATACGCAGTATTTT
CSASLLVTDTQYF
>TRBJ1-5|TRBV27|-|-
TGTGCCAGCAGTCCGGCTCGGCTAGAACAGCCCCAGCATTTT
CASSPARLEQPQHF
>TRBJ2-5|TRBV29-1|-|-
TGCAGCGTTGTAGTCGGGACTCCCGCCCCCCAAGAGACCCAGTACTTC
CSVVVGTPAPQETQYF
>TRBJ1-1|TRBV24-1|-|-
TGTGCCACCAGTTTTTCAGGGGCTTTTACTGAAGCTTTCTTT
CATSFSGAFTEAFF
>TRBJ2-1|TRBV7-8|-|-
TGTGCCAGCAGCTCCCAGCGAATAGTGTCCTACAATGAGCAGTTCTTC
CASSSQRIVSYNEQFF
>TRBJ1-4|TRBV29-1|-|-
TGCAGCGGGCAGAGGGCACCTAATGAAAAACTGTTTTTT
CSGQRAPNEKLFF
>TRBJ2-2|TRBV24-1|TRBD2|few
TGTGCCACCAGTGAACGGGGGGCCGGGGAGCTGTTTTTT
CATSERGAGELFF
>TRBJ2-7|TRBV30|-|-
TGTGCCTGGAGTGTACCGCGGGGCGGGGGCCTCGAGCAGTACTTC
CAWSVPRGGGLEQYF
>TRBJ2-7|TRBV30|-|-
TGTGCCTGGAGTGGGCCCCTCTACGAGCAGTACTTC
CAWSGPLYEQYF
>TRBJ1-3|TRBV12-3/TRBV12-4|-|-
TGTGCCAGCAGTTCGTACTCTGGAAACACCATATATTTT
CASSSYSGNTIYF
>TRBJ1-1|TRBV30|TRBD1|-
TGTGCCTGGAACAGGGGGCCTCGGACTGAAGCTTTCTTT
CAWNRGPRTEAFF
>TRBJ1-3|TRBV7-6|TRBD1|-
TGTGCCAGCAGCCTAGGACAGGGACTTTCAGGAAACACCATATATTTT
CASSLGQGLSGNTIYF
>TRBJ1-6|TRBV13|TRBD1|-
TGTGCCAGCAGCCTTAGGACAGGGTTTTTCAATTCACCCCTCCACTTT
CASSLRTGFFNSPLHF
>TRBJ2-7|TRBV11-2|TRBD2|-
TGTGCCAGCAGCTTAGTTCTAGCGGGAGGCTACGAGCAGTACTTC
CASSLVLAGGYEQYF
>TRBJ2-1|TRBV7-9|TRBD1|once
TGTGCCAGCAGCCGAGGGGGCGCACACAATGAGCAGTTCTTC
CASSRGGAHNEQFF
>TRBJ2-7|TRBV2|TRBD1|-
TGTGCCAGCACGACAGGGTCGGCGTACGAGCAGTACTTC
CASTTGSAYEQYF
>TRBJ2-7|TRBV5-5|TRBD2|few
TGTGCCAGCAGCGGGAGGGCTGGATCCTACGAGCAGTACTTC
CASSGRAGSYEQYF
>TRBJ1-1|TRBV5-1|TRBD1|-
TGCGCCAGCAGCTTGGGACAGGGGGGCCAGGCTGAAGCTTTCTTT
CASSLGQGGQAEAFF
>TRBJ1-3|TRBV7-7|TRBD1|-
TGTGCCAGCAGTTCGCGACAGGGTGACACCATATATTTT
CASSSRQGDTIYF
>TRBJ2-3|TRBV30|-|-
TGTGCCTGGAGTGTACGGGGCACAGATACGCAGTATTTT
CAWSVRGTDTQYF
>TRBJ1-1|TRBV19|-|-
TGTGCCAGTAGTCCGATGACCCCGGGGAACACTGAAGCTTTCTTT
CASSPMTPGNTEAFF
>TRBJ1-3|TRBV2|TRBD1|-
TGTGCCAGCAGCTACGGACAGGCTAACTCTGGAAACACCATATATTTT
CASSYGQANSGNTIYF
>TRBJ2-6|TRBV4-1|-|-
TGCGCCAGCAGCCCTCTTGGCGGTGGGGCCAACGTCCTGACTTTC
CASSPLGGGANVLTF
>TRBJ2-1|TRBV29-1|TRBD1|-
TGCAGCGTACGGGGGACAGGGGGGTGGAATGAGCAGTTCTTC
CSVRGTGGWNEQFF
>TRBJ1-1|TRBV5-1|TRBD1|-
TGCGCCAGCAGACATACCGACAGGGGGCCCTCGGGGGTGACTGAAGCTTTCTTT
CASRHTDRGPSGVTEAFF
>TRBJ2-3|TRBV24-1|-|-
TGTGCCACCAGTGAGTTCAGGGTCGGAGGGACAGATACGCAGTATTTT
CATSEFRVGGTDTQYF
>TRBJ2-7|TRBV28|-|-
TGTGCCGTCGGGGTTCCCTACGAGCAGTACTTC
CAVGVPYEQYF
>TRBJ1-5|TRBV6-1|-|-
TGTGCCAGCAGTGAAGGACAGCTACTCAATCAGCCCCAGCATTTT
CASSEGQLLNQPQHF
>TRBJ1-5|TRBV7-2|TRBD1|-
TGTGCCAGCAGGGCCGGGACAGGATATCAGCCCCAGCATTTT
CASRAGTGYQPQHF
>TRBJ2-2|TRBV19|TRBD1|few
TGTGCCAGTAGTATCCAGGGGGCTCGAACCGGGGAGCTGTTTTTT
CASSIQGARTGELFF
>TRBJ1-1|TRBV12-3/TRBV12-4|TRBD1|-
TGTGCCAGCACCTCGACAGGGAAGGCTGAAGCTTTCTTT
CASTSTGKAEAFF
>TRBJ1-6|TRBV18|TRBD1|-
TGTGCCAGCTCACCAACGACCGGGACAGGCTCACCCCTCCACTTT
CASSPTTGTGSPLHF
>TRBJ1-1|TRBV5-4|TRBD1|-
TGTGCCAGCATCGACCCCGCGACAGGGGGCACTGAAGCTTTCTTT
CASIDPATGGTEAFF
>TRBJ1-4|TRBV2|TRBD1|-
TGTGCCAGCAGAAGAGGGACAGATGAAAAACTGTTTTTT
CASRRGTDEKLFF
>TRBJ2-2|TRBV2|TRBD1|-
TGTGCCAGCAGTCTTTTGGGACAGGGGGCCGGGGAGCTGTTTTTT
CASSLLGQGAGELFF
>TRBJ1-2|TRBV3-1/TRBV3-2|-|-
TGTGCCACGGGGGGGACGTACAACTATGGCTACACCTTC
CATGGTYNYGYTF
>TRBJ2-3|TRBV5-4|TRBD2|-
TGTGCCAGCAGCCGCGGGGGGGCGGGGGCAACAGATACGCAGTATTTT
CASSRGGAGATDTQYF
>TRBJ2-3|TRBV2|-|once
TGTGCCAGCAGTTTAGGGGGTACCACAGATACGCAGTATTTT
CASSLGGTTDTQYF
>TRBJ1-2|TRBV10-3|TRBD1|-
TGTGCCATCAGTGAGAGGGGGACAGTGGAAGGAGGCTACACCTTC
CAISERGTVEGGYTF
>TRBJ2-3|TRBV2|TRBD1|-
TGTGCCAGCAGAGACCGGGACAGGGGGACAGATACGCAGTATTTT
CASRDRDRGTDTQYF
>TRBJ2-7|TRBV2|TRBD2|-
TGTGCCAGCAGTGAAGAAGGACTAGCGGGGGGCGAGCAGTACTTC
CASSEEGLAGGEQYF